What follows is one T cell receptor (beta chain) and its context. No antigen is known for it. J was trimmed by 4 bases and V by 6 bases; bases with no gene match: 11. The CDR3 runs 16 residues. From germline, CDR1 is DFQATT and CDR2 SNEGSKA (reference sequence). These data are taken from a study of T cells in Graves' hyperthyroidism and ophthalmopathy. Notes on the study in general: Stable hyperthyroidism and ophthalmopathy were separated using 13 V-J signatures. Ophthalmopathy, which appeared later, was predicted by the model a median roughly 6.4 months before onset.

TCR beta CDR3 region amplification was performed from RNA transcripts. HTBI primers were the set used in a first-round RT-PCR of the TCR CDR3. TCRdb reprocessed the multiplex PCR reads with MiXCR, giving one entry per CDR3 protein. The data show under 500,000 distinct CDR3 sequences, with 11% to 15% seen just once and around 27% held by the top ten. Diagnoses were made from clinical symptoms, serum measures (thyroxine and TRAb), thyroid ultrasound and orbital computed tomography. Source material: blood. The TCR originated in a man in his fifties with Graves' ophthalmopathy. This chain links TRBV20-1 with TRBJ2-6; TRBD1 agrees at 8 bases. The CDR3 reads CSASTGGMTGANVLTF. Here the CDR3 DNA reads TGCAGTGCAAGTACAGGGGGTATGACCGGGGCCAACGTCCTGACTTTC.